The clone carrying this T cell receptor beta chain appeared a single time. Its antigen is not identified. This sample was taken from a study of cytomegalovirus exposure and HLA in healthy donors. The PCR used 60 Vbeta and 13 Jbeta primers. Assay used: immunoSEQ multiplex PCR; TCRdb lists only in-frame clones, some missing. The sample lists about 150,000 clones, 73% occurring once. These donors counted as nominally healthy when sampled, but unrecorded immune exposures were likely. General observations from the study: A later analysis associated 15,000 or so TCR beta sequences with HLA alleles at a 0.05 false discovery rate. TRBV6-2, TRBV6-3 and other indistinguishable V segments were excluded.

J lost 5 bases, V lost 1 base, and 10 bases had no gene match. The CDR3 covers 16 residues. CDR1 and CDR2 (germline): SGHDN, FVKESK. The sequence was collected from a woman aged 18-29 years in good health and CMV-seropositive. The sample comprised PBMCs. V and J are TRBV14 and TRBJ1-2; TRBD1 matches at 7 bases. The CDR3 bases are TGTGCCAGCAGCCAAGCGAGGGGGCGCGACAAATATGGCTACACCTTC. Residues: CASSQARGRDKYGYTF.